The 4 T cell receptor beta chains listed next were all sequenced from one sample in a study of blood T cell repertoires in COVID-19. Some clones are missing from TCRdb's copy, which holds only in-frame ones; the method was immunoSEQ multiplex PCR. The data show approximately 250,000 clones, more than 85% seen once. Sequencing was done on a sample of PBMCs or T cells enriched from blood (not recorded which). These receptors all come from a man aged 40-55 years who had been exposed to COVID-19.

V is TRBV12-3 or TRBV12-4 and J is TRBJ1-2; D ambiguous. V dropped 1 base and J dropped 8 bases, with 11 bases sitting between them. CDR3 size: 13 residues. The CDR3 DNA follows: TGTGCCAGCAGTTTAGATCCAATGGCCGGCTACACCTTC. Residues: CASSLDPMAGYTF.

The chain uses TRBV19 and TRBJ1-5; 9 nucleotides line up with TRBD1. Germline lookup yields CDR1 LNHDA and CDR2 SQIVND (reference sequence). There are 18 residues in the CDR3. V was pared by 9 bases and J by 1 base, with 16 bases of the junction left unmatched. The CDR3 sequence is CASMTGTGRVLSNQPQHF. The CDR3 coding sequence is TGTGCCAGCATGACCGGGACAGGGAGGGTGCTGAGCAATCAGCCCCAGCATTTT.

Written as DNA, the CDR3 is TGCGCCAGCAGCCCCGGGACTAGCGACTACAATGAGCAGTTCTTC. Protein: CASSPGTSDYNEQFF. V gene TRBV5-1 combines with J gene TRBJ2-1; 10 bases align to TRBD2. The V gene end was trimmed by 4 bases and the J gene end by 3 bases; junction bases not matched to a gene: 4. From germline, CDR1 is SGHRS and CDR2 YFSETQ. The CDR3 totals 15 residues.

The chain is built from TRBV6-2 or TRBV6-3 and TRBJ2-3; 13 bases map to TRBD2. Germline V gene sequence: CDR1 MNHEY, CDR2 SVGEGT. V shed 3 bases, J shed 2 bases, and the junction held 8 bases outside the gene matches. The CDR3 length is 18 residues. This chain's CDR3 is CASSYTIGLAGATDTQYF. CDR3 DNA sequence: TGTGCCAGCAGTTATACCATAGGACTAGCGGGAGCCACAGATACGCAGTATTTT.